A selection of T cell receptor beta chains follows, all from one sample in a study of T cell repertoires in cytomegalovirus infection. TCRdb independently ran MiXCR on the reads; one entry per CDR3 protein. The repertoire holds about 830,000 distinct CDR3 sequences, with approximately 32% as singletons. For these TCRs, the target antigens are not known. The sample was cultured CD8+ T cells from PBMCs, taken from culture after CMV antigen stimulation. Source of these receptors: a human donor in good health (CMV status not recorded). Some clones in this sample may be carry-over from other donors' samples. Each CDR3 is given with its conserved first and last residue. A D gene is named only where the DNA matches it firmly. A row's size may be missing; if present it is once, few, many or a size class.

DNA: TGTGCCAGCAGCTTAATTACAGGGGGCGAAGCTTTCTTT; CDR3: CASSLITGGEAFF; D: TRBD1; J: TRBJ1-1; length: 13; size: NA; V: TRBV5-4
DNA: TGTGCCAGCAGCCAAGTCTCCACAGCCGACCTCTATGGCTACACCTTC; CDR3: CASSQVSTADLYGYTF; D: NA; J: TRBJ1-2; length: 16; size: NA; V: TRBV3-1
DNA: TGTGCCAGCAGTTCACCCCGGTTAGAAGCTTTCTTT; CDR3: CASSSPRLEAFF; D: NA; J: TRBJ1-1; length: 12; size: NA; V: TRBV27
DNA: TGTGCCAGCAGACCCGACACATCGAACACTGAAGCTTTCTTT; CDR3: CASRPDTSNTEAFF; D: NA; J: TRBJ1-1; length: 14; size: NA; V: TRBV7-9
DNA: TGTGCCAGCAGCTTAGAAAGCGTTAGCAATCAGCCCCAGCATTTT; CDR3: CASSLESVSNQPQHF; D: NA; J: TRBJ1-5; length: 15; size: NA; V: TRBV11-2
DNA: TGTGCCAGCAGTGCCGCTAGCGGGAGCTACAATGAGCAGTTCTTC; CDR3: CASSAASGSYNEQFF; D: TRBD2; J: TRBJ2-1; length: 15; size: NA; V: TRBV6-1
DNA: TGTGCCAGCAGTTACTCCGCGACAGGGGTTTCAGATACGCAGTATTTT; CDR3: CASSYSATGVSDTQYF; D: TRBD1; J: TRBJ2-3; length: 16; size: few; V: TRBV6-6
DNA: TGTGCCAGCAGCCAAGGACAGAATGGATACGAGCAGTACTTC; CDR3: CASSQGQNGYEQYF; D: NA; J: TRBJ2-7; length: 14; size: NA; V: TRBV4-2
DNA: TGTGCCACCAGCAGAGGAAGGTACACTGAAGCTTTCTTT; CDR3: CATSRGRYTEAFF; D: NA; J: TRBJ1-1; length: 13; size: few; V: TRBV15
DNA: TGTGCCATTAGGACAGGGGGCGATTCTGTTGGCTACACCTTC; CDR3: CAIRTGGDSVGYTF; D: TRBD1; J: TRBJ1-2; length: 14; size: NA; V: TRBV10-3
DNA: TGTGCCAGCAACCCTAAGGGGGCTAGCGGCACAGATACGCAGTATTTT; CDR3: CASNPKGASGTDTQYF; D: NA; J: TRBJ2-3; length: 16; size: many; V: TRBV7-6
DNA: TGTGCCAGCAGTTTCATGGGACAGCCCCAAGAGACCCAGTACTTC; CDR3: CASSFMGQPQETQYF; D: TRBD1; J: TRBJ2-5; length: 15; size: few; V: TRBV6-5
DNA: TGTGCCAGCAGTTGGTCGGGGGCCCACCAAGAGACCCAGTACTTC; CDR3: CASSWSGAHQETQYF; D: NA; J: TRBJ2-5; length: 15; size: NA; V: TRBV2
DNA: TGTGCCAGCAGCCCCGGGTCCTGGGGGGGCACTGAAGCTTTCTTT; CDR3: CASSPGSWGGTEAFF; D: NA; J: TRBJ1-1; length: 15; size: NA; V: TRBV11-2
DNA: TGTGCCAGCAGCCAAGATCCAGCGGGGGGGCCTGGCGGGGAGCTGTTTTTT; CDR3: CASSQDPAGGPGGELFF; D: TRBD2; J: TRBJ2-2; length: 17; size: NA; V: TRBV4-1
DNA: TGTGCCAGCAGCTTAGTTTGGCTTGGGAACACTGAAGCTTTCTTT; CDR3: CASSLVWLGNTEAFF; D: NA; J: TRBJ1-1; length: 15; size: many; V: TRBV7-2
DNA: TGTGCCAGCAGCGTAGGGTCCCCCGGGGAGCTGTTTTTT; CDR3: CASSVGSPGELFF; D: NA; J: TRBJ2-2; length: 13; size: many; V: TRBV9
DNA: TGTGCCAGCAGCTTAGGACGGGGTTCCGTCGATGAGCAGTTCTTC; CDR3: CASSLGRGSVDEQFF; D: NA; J: TRBJ2-1; length: 15; size: many; V: TRBV7-6
DNA: TGTGCCAGCAGCTTCCGGGACAGGGGTCCAGGGCACGAGCAGTACTTC; CDR3: CASSFRDRGPGHEQYF; D: TRBD1; J: TRBJ2-7; length: 16; size: few; V: TRBV7-9
DNA: TGCAGTGCTACTAAGGCTTGGGCGGGCGGTGAGCAGTTCTTC; CDR3: CSATKAWAGGEQFF; D: NA; J: TRBJ2-1; length: 14; size: NA; V: TRBV20-1
DNA: TGTGCCATCAGTGAGCTGCTCGCGGGTCGCGATAGGACTGAAGCTTTCTTT; CDR3: CAISELLAGRDRTEAFF; D: NA; J: TRBJ1-1; length: 17; size: NA; V: TRBV10-3
DNA: TGTGCCAGCAGTGAAGCTGGTTCATTTTTAGCGTCCTACAATGAGCAGTTCTTC; CDR3: CASSEAGSFLASYNEQFF; D: NA; J: TRBJ2-1; length: 18; size: few; V: TRBV2
DNA: TGTGCCAGCAGTTACAACAGGGTAGACTCCTACAATGAGCAGTTCTTC; CDR3: CASSYNRVDSYNEQFF; D: NA; J: TRBJ2-1; length: 16; size: NA; V: TRBV6-2/TRBV6-3
DNA: TGTGCCAGCAGCGTAGCATGGGGGGCTTCCACCGGGGAGCTGTTTTTT; CDR3: CASSVAWGASTGELFF; D: NA; J: TRBJ2-2; length: 16; size: NA; V: TRBV9
DNA: TGTGCCAGCAGTTTTGTCGAGCCGGGACAGGGAGGCTACACCTTC; CDR3: CASSFVEPGQGGYTF; D: TRBD1; J: TRBJ1-2; length: 15; size: few; V: TRBV12-3/TRBV12-4
DNA: TGTGCCAGCACTACCGTGAGGGGGCGAAATCAGCCCCAGCATTTT; CDR3: CASTTVRGRNQPQHF; D: TRBD1; J: TRBJ1-5; length: 15; size: NA; V: TRBV28
DNA: TGTGCCAGCAGTTTTTACGTCAACAGGGGAGCCGGAAACACCATATATTTT; CDR3: CASSFYVNRGAGNTIYF; D: TRBD1; J: TRBJ1-3; length: 17; size: few; V: TRBV12-3/TRBV12-4
DNA: TGTGCCAGCAGTTACAGACTCGGGAGGTCGAACACTGAAGCTTTCTTT; CDR3: CASSYRLGRSNTEAFF; D: NA; J: TRBJ1-1; length: 16; size: few; V: TRBV6-6
DNA: TGTGCCAGCAGTGGGATAGCGAGGGACTCCTACAATGAGCAGTTCTTC; CDR3: CASSGIARDSYNEQFF; D: NA; J: TRBJ2-1; length: 16; size: once; V: TRBV25-1
DNA: TGTGCCAGCAGCTTGGCCTTAGGGTTTGGCCGTGGCCGCGGAGATACGCAGTATTTT; CDR3: CASSLALGFGRGRGDTQYF; D: NA; J: TRBJ2-3; length: 19; size: NA; V: TRBV7-9
DNA: TGTGCCAGCCAGGCGAACACCGGGGAGCTGTTTTTT; CDR3: CASQANTGELFF; D: NA; J: TRBJ2-2; length: 12; size: NA; V: TRBV2
DNA: TGTGCCAGCAGCTTAGGCGGGGGCACAGATGCGCAGTATTTT; CDR3: CASSLGGGTDAQYF; D: NA; J: TRBJ2-3; length: 14; size: NA; V: TRBV11-2
DNA: TGTGCCAGCGGGTTACAGGGAGTTCAGCCCCAGCATTTT; CDR3: CASGLQGVQPQHF; D: NA; J: TRBJ1-5; length: 13; size: NA; V: TRBV6-8
DNA: TGTGCCAGCCCCCGTGGGGGGCGCATAGATACGCAGTATTTT; CDR3: CASPRGGRIDTQYF; D: NA; J: TRBJ2-3; length: 14; size: NA; V: TRBV2
DNA: TGTGCCAGCAGCTTTCAGGGGACCTCCTACGAGCAGTACTTC; CDR3: CASSFQGTSYEQYF; D: NA; J: TRBJ2-7; length: 14; size: NA; V: TRBV7-2
DNA: TGCAGTGCCGAGGGCACTACTAGCGGGGAGCAGTACTTC; CDR3: CSAEGTTSGEQYF; D: TRBD2; J: TRBJ2-7; length: 13; size: NA; V: TRBV20-1
DNA: TGTGCCAGCAGCTTTAATGCGGGGGGCTACACCTTC; CDR3: CASSFNAGGYTF; D: NA; J: TRBJ1-2; length: 12; size: many; V: TRBV7-2
DNA: TGTGCCAGCAGCTTAATCGGCGGGGGGGCCCAAGATACGCAGTATTTT; CDR3: CASSLIGGGAQDTQYF; D: TRBD2; J: TRBJ2-3; length: 16; size: many; V: TRBV11-2
DNA: TGTGCCAGCAGTGACGGTGGCAGCTATGGCTACACCTTC; CDR3: CASSDGGSYGYTF; D: NA; J: TRBJ1-2; length: 13; size: NA; V: TRBV6-4
DNA: TGTGCCAGCAGCCCCTTCAATACCTACAATGAGCAGTTCTTC; CDR3: CASSPFNTYNEQFF; D: NA; J: TRBJ2-1; length: 14; size: many; V: TRBV7-6
DNA: TGCAGTGCTAAGGCAAAACAAGAGACCCAGTACTTC; CDR3: CSAKAKQETQYF; D: NA; J: TRBJ2-5; length: 12; size: NA; V: TRBV20-1
DNA: TGTGCCAGCAGCTCACGGAGGAGGGAAAAGGCCAACGTCCTGACTTTC; CDR3: CASSSRRREKANVLTF; D: NA; J: TRBJ2-6; length: 16; size: many; V: TRBV7-2